The entry below describes one T cell receptor beta chain. The CDR3 spans 17 residues. The data originate from a study of monozygotic twins with inflammatory bowel disease. TCRdb re-called the 5' RACE reads, yielding one record per CDR3 amino acid sequence without DNA. The sample table includes more than 300,000 distinct CDR3 sequences. Source material: blood. The rearrangement links TRBV1 to TRBJ2-1; checking the TCRdb D call of TRBD2 is not possible without DNA. TRBV1 is labeled a pseudogene. The clonotype comes from a human donor with ulcerative colitis or Crohn's disease, or a healthy co-twin of an affected twin (not recorded which). CDR3 in amino acids: CTSSQDLAGVQGNEQFF.